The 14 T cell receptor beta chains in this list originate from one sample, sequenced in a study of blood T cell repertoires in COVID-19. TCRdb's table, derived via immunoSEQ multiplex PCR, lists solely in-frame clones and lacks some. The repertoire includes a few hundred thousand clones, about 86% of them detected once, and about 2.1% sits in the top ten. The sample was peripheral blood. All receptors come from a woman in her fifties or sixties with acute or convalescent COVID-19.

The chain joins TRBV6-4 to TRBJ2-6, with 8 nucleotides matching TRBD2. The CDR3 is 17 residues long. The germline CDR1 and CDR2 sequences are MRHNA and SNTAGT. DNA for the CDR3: TGTGCTTGGCTTTGGGAGCGGGGGAACTCTGGGGCCAACGTCCTGACTTTC. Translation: CAWLWERGNSGANVLTF.

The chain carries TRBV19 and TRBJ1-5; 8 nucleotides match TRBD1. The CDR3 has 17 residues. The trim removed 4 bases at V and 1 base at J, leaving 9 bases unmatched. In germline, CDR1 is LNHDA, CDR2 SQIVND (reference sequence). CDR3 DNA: TGTGCCAGTAGTAGAGCAGGGGGCCTGGGAAGCAATCAGCCCCAGCATTTT. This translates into CASSRAGGLGSNQPQHF. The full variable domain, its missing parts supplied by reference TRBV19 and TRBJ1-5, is DGGITQSPKYLFRKEGQNVTLSCEQNLNHDAMYWYRQDPGQGLRLIYYSQIVNDFQKGDIAEGYSVSREKKESFPLTVTSAQKNPTAFYLCASSRAGGLGSNQPQHFGDGTRLSIL.

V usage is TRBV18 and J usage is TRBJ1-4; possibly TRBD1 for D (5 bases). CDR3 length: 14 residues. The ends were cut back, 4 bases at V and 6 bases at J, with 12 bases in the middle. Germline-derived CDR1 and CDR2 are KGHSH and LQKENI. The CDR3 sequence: CASSRLQGDEKLFF. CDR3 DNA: TGTGCCAGCTCACGACTCCAGGGTGATGAAAAACTGTTTTTT.

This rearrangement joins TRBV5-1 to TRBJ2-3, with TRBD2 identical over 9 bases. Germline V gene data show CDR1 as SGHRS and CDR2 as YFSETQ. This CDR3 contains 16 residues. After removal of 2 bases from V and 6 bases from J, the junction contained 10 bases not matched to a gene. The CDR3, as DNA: TGCGCCAGCAGCTTATCCCCCCAGCGGGGGGCGGATACGCAGTATTTT. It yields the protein CASSLSPQRGADTQYF.

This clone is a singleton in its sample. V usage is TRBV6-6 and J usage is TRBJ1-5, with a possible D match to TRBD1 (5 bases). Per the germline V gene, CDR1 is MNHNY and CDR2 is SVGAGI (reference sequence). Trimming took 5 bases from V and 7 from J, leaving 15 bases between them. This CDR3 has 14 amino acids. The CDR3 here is CASSTQGQGQPQHF. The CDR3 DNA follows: TGTGCCAGCAGTACTCAGGGCCAAGGACAGCCCCAGCATTTT.

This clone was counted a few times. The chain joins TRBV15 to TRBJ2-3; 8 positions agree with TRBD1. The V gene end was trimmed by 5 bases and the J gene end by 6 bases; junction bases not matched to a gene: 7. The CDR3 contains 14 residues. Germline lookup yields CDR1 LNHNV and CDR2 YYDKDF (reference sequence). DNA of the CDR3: TGTGCCACCAGCTATGGGACAGGTCTTGATACGCAGTATTTT. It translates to CATSYGTGLDTQYF.

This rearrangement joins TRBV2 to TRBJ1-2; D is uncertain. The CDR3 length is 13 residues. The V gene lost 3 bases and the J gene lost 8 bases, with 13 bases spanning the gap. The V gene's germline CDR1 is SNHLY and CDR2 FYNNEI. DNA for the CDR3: TGTGCCAGCAGTGACGCGCGTGCACCCGGCTACACCTTC. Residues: CASSDARAPGYTF.

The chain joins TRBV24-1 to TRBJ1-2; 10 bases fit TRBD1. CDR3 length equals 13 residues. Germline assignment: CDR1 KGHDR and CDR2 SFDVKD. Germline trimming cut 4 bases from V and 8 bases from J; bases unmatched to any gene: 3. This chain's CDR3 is CATSDQGQGGYTF. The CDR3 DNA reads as TGTGCCACCAGTGACCAGGGACAGGGGGGCTACACCTTC.

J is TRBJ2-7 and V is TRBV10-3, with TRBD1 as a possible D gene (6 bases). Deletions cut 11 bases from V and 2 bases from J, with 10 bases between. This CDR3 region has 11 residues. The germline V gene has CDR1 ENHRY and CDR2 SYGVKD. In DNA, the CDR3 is TGTGCCGCCGGGACAACCTACGAGCAGTACTTC. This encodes CAAGTTYEQYF.

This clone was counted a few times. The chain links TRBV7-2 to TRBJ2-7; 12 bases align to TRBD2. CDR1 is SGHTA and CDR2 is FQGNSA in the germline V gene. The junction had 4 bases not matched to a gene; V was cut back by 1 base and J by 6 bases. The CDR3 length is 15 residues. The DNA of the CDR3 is TGTGCCAGCAGCTTAGGACTAGCGGGGGATGTCGAGCAGTACTTC. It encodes CASSLGLAGDVEQYF.

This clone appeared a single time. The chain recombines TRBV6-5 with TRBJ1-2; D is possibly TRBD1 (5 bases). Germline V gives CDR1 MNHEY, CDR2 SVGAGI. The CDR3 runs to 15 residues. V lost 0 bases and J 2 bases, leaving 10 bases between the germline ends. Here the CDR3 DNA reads TGTGCCAGCAGTTACTCGGGAGGGACCAACTATGGCTACACCTTC. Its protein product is CASSYSGGTNYGYTF.

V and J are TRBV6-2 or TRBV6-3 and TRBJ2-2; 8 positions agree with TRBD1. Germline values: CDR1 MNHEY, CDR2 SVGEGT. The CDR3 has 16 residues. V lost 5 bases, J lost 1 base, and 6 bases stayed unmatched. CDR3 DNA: TGTGCCAGCAGTCCGACGACAGGGGAGAACACCGGGGAGCTGTTTTTT. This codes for CASSPTTGENTGELFF.

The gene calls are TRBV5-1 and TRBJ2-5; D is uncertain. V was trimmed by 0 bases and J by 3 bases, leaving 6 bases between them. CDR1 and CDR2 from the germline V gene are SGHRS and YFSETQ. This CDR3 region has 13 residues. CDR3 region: CASSLGAEETQYF. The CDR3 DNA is TGCGCCAGCAGCTTGGGTGCAGAAGAGACCCAGTACTTC.

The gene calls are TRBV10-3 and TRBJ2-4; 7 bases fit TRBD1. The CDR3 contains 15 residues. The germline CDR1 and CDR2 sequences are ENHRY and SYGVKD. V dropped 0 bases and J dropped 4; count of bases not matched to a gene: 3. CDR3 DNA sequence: TGTGCCATCAGTGAGTCGCTACAGGGGAAAAACATTCAGTACTTC. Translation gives CAISESLQGKNIQYF.